The clone carrying this TCR beta chain was seen just once. It is unclear where the CDR3 begins or ends on the DNA, so no DNA is shown, and the CDR3 is as TCRdb lists it. These data originate in a study of cytomegalovirus exposure and HLA in healthy donors. The PCR had 60 Vbeta and 13 Jbeta primers. TCRdb's table, derived via immunoSEQ multiplex PCR, lists solely in-frame clones and lacks some. The data show 100,000 to 130,000 clones, with roughly three quarters seen just once and roughly 2.3% held by the top ten. CDR1 SGHVS and CDR2 FQNEAQ come from the germline V gene. The CDR3 totals 14 residues, both ends included.

The sequencing input was PBMCs. This clonotype was obtained from a man between 18 and 29 years old in good health and CMV-seronegative. The V and J genes are TRBV7-8 and TRBJ2-5; TRBD1 reflects the table's D call only, with no check against the DNA. The CDR3: CASSLLVGAGASHF.